The clone carrying this T cell receptor (beta chain) was counted a few times. This specimen belongs to a study of patients and donors after allogeneic stem cell transplantation. TCRdb fed the RT-PCR reads into MiXCR, producing one record per CDR3 protein. The table has about 100,000 distinct CDR3 sequences, around 36% seen once. The CDR3 runs 14 residues. Germline V CDR1 and CDR2: SEHNR, FQNEAQ (reference sequence). Trimming at V came to 2 bases and at J to 7 bases, leaving 3 bases not matched to a gene. This clonotype was obtained from a human donor who was either an allogeneic HSCT recipient or a stem cell or donor lymphocyte infusion donor (not recorded which). It is not recorded whose cells these are; they may come from a transplant donor. The sequencing input was blood, either unsorted or a sorted T cell fraction (not recorded which). The rearrangement uses TRBV7-9 and TRBJ1-4; 8 bases align to TRBD1. CDR3 residues: CASSLMTGAEKLFF. The CDR3 nucleotides read TGTGCCAGCAGCTTAATGACAGGGGCTGAAAAACTGTTTTTT.